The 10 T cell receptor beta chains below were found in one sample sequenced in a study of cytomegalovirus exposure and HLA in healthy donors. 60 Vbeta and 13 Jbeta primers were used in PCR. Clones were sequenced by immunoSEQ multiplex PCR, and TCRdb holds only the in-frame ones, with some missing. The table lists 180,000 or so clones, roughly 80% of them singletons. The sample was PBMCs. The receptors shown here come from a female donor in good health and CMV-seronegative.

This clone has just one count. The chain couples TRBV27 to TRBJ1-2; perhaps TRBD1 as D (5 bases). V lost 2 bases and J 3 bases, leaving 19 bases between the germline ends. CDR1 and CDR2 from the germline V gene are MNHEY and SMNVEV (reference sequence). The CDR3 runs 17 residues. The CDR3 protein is CASSLSSSVGAYYGYTF. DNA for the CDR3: TGTGCCAGCAGTTTAAGTAGCTCCGTTGGGGCCTACTATGGCTACACCTTC.

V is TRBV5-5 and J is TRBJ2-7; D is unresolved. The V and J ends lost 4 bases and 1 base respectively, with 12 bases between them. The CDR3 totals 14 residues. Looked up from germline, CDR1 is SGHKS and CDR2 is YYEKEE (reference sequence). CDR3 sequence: CASSPNWASYEQYF. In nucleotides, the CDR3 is TGTGCCAGCAGCCCTAACTGGGCTTCCTACGAGCAGTACTTC.

This chain's CDR3 is CASSLGDRPRPNEKLFF. The CDR3 coding sequence is TGCGCCAGCAGCTTGGGGGACAGACCCAGGCCTAATGAAAAACTGTTTTTT. This chain joins TRBV5-1 and TRBJ1-4; TRBD1 matches at 7 bases. V was pared by 0 bases and J by 3 bases, with 8 bases of the junction left unmatched. Germline CDR1 SGHRS, CDR2 YFSETQ. This CDR3 is built from 17 residues. The full variable domain, in which reference TRBV5-1 and TRBJ1-4 provide the parts outside the CDR3, is KAGVTQTPRYLIKTRGQQVTLSCSPISGHRSVSWYQQTPGQGLQFLFEYFSETQRNKGNFPGRFSGRQFSNSRSEMNVSTLELGDSALYLCASSLGDRPRPNEKLFFGSGTQLSVL.

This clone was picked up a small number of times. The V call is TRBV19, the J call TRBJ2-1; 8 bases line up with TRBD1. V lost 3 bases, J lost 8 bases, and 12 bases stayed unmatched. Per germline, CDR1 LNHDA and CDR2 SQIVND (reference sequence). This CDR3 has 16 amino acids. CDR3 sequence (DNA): TGTGCCAGTAGTATGGTTGGGGTGGCAGGGGGCCATGAGCAGTTCTTC. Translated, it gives CASSMVGVAGGHEQFF.

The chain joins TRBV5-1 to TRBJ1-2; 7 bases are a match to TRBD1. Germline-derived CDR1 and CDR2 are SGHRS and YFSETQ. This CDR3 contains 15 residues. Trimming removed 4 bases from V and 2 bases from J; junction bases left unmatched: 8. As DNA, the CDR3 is TGCGCCAGCAGCCATACAGGGGTGGCGAACTATGGCTACACCTTC. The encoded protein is CASSHTGVANYGYTF. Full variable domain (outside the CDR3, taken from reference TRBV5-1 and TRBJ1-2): KAGVTQTPRYLIKTRGQQVTLSCSPISGHRSVSWYQQTPGQGLQFLFEYFSETQRNKGNFPGRFSGRQFSNSRSEMNVSTLELGDSALYLCASSHTGVANYGYTFGSGTRLTVV.

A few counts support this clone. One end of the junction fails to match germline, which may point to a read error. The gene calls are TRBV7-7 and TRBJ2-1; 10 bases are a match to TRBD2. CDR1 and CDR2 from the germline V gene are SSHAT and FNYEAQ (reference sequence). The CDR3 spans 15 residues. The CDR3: CASSLGSGRFNEQFF. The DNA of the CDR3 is TGTGCTAGCAGCTTAGGTAGCGGGAGGTTTAATGAGCAGTTCTTC.

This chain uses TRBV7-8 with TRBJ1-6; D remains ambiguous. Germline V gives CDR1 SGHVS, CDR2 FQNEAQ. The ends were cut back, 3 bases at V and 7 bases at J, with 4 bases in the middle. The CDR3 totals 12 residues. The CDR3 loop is CASSFPNSPLHF. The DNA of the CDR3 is TGTGCCAGCAGCTTCCCAAATTCACCCCTCCACTTT.

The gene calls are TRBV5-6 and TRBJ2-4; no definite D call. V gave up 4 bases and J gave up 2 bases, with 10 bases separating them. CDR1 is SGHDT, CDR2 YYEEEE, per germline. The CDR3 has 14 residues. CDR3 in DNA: TGTGCCAGCAGCCAGACAAGTACCAAAAACATTCAGTACTTC. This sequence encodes CASSQTSTKNIQYF.

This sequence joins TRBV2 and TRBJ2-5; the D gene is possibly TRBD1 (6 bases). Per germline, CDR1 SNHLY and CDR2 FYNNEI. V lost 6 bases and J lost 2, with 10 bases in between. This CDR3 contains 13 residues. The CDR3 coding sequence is TGTGCCAGCAGCCAAGGACAGCAAGAGACCCAGTACTTC. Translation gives CASSQGQQETQYF.

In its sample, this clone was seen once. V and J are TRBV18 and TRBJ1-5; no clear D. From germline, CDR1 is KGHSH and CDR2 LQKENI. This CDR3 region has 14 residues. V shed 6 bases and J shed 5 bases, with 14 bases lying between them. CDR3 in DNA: TGTGCCAGCTCCCCGTGGCGGGATGATCAGCCCCAGCATTTT. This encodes CASSPWRDDQPQHF.